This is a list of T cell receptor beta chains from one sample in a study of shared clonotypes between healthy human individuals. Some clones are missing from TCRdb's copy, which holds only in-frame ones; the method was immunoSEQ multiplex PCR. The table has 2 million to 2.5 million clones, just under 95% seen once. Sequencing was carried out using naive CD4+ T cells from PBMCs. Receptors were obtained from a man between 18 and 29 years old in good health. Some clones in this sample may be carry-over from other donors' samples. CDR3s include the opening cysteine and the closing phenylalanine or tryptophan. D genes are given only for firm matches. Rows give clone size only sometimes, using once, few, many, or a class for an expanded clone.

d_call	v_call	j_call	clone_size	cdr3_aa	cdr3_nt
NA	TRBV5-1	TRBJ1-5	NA	CASRPDGFGNQPQHF	TGCGCCAGCAGACCGGACGGATTTGGCAATCAGCCCCAGCATTTT
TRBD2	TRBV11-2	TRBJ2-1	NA	CASSSAREGPINEQFF	TGTGCCAGCAGCTCCGCTCGGGAGGGCCCGATCAATGAGCAGTTCTTC
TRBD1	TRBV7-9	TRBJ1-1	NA	CASSSGQGTWNTEAFF	TGTGCCAGCAGCTCCGGACAGGGGACATGGAACACTGAAGCTTTCTTT
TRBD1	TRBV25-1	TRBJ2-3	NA	CASGWDSSTDTQYF	TGTGCCAGCGGATGGGACAGCAGCACAGATACGCAGTATTTT
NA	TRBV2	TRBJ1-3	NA	CASSGSQWGNTIYF	TGTGCCAGCAGTGGATCACAGTGGGGAAACACCATATATTTT
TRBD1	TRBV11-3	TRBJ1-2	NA	CASSLDLDRVGYGYTF	TGTGCCAGCAGCTTAGATCTGGACAGGGTGGGCTATGGCTACACCTTC
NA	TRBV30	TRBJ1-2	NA	CAWTWSGNYGYTF	TGTGCCTGGACATGGAGTGGGAACTATGGCTACACCTTC
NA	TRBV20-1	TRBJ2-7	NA	CSAAGRREQYF	TGCAGTGCTGCGGGACGGCGCGAGCAGTACTTC
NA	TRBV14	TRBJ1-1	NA	CASSQGFTEAFF	TGTGCCAGCAGCCAAGGATTCACTGAAGCTTTCTTT
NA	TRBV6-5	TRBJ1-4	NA	CASRRVATNEKLFF	TGTGCCAGCAGGAGAGTTGCAACTAATGAAAAACTGTTTTTT
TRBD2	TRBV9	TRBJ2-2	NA	CASSVGTSGKDGELFF	TGTGCCAGCAGCGTCGGGACTAGCGGGAAGGACGGGGAGCTGTTTTTT
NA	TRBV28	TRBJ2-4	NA	CGSSIAKNIQYF	TGTGGCAGCAGTATAGCCAAAAACATTCAGTACTTC
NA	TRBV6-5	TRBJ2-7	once	CASSDTWGAYEQYF	TGTGCCAGCAGTGACACTTGGGGGGCTTACGAGCAGTACTTC
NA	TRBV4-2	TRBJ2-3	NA	CASSQDGPDTQYF	TGTGCCAGCAGCCAAGATGGGCCGGATACGCAGTATTTT
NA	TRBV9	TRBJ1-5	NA	CASSVAPNQPQHF	TGTGCCAGCAGCGTAGCTCCCAATCAGCCCCAGCATTTT
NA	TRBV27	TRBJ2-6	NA	CASGSFGSSGANVLTF	TGTGCCAGCGGTTCCTTCGGTTCCTCTGGGGCCAACGTCCTGACTTTC
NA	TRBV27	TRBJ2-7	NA	CASSPAQGYSYEQYF	TGTGCCAGCAGTCCCGCCCAGGGGTACTCCTACGAGCAGTACTTC
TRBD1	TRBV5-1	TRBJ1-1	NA	CASSPRFGTDTEAFF	TGCGCCAGCAGCCCCCGGTTCGGGACAGACACTGAAGCTTTCTTT
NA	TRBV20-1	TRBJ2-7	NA	CSARDYEQYF	TGCAGTGCTCGTGACTACGAGCAGTACTTC
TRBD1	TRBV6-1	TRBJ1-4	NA	CASSQDRRSEKLFF	TGTGCCAGCAGTCAGGACAGGCGCTCCGAAAAACTGTTTTTT
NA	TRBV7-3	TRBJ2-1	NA	CASSSPGPTTNEQFF	TGTGCCAGCAGCAGCCCCGGGCCCACTACCAATGAGCAGTTCTTC
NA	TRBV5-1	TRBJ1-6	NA	CASSLDPLQPLHF	TGCGCCAGCAGCTTGGATCCGCTGCAACCCCTCCACTTT
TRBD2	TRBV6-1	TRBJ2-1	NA	CASSKTSGTYNEQFF	TGTGCCAGCAGTAAGACTAGCGGAACCTACAATGAGCAGTTCTTC
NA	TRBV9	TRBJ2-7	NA	CASSVGTTHEQYF	TGTGCCAGCAGCGTAGGGACAACCCACGAGCAGTACTTC
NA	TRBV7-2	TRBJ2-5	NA	CASTTLETQYF	TGTGCCAGCACCACGTTAGAGACCCAGTACTTC
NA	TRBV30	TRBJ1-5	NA	CAWSGFRENQPQHF	TGTGCCTGGAGCGGGTTTCGCGAGAATCAGCCCCAGCATTTT
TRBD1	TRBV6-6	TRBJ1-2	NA	CASRNFLQGRSYTF	TGTGCCAGCAGAAATTTCTTACAGGGGCGGAGCTACACCTTC
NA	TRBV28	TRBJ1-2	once	CATGGNRAYGYTF	TGTGCCACTGGGGGAAACAGGGCCTATGGCTACACCTTC
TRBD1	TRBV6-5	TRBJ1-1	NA	CASSYSGGQGTEAFF	TGTGCCAGCAGTTACTCGGGGGGACAGGGCACTGAAGCTTTCTTT
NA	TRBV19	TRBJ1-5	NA	CASSSRDGVVQPQHF	TGTGCCAGTAGTAGCCGAGACGGTGTGGTTCAGCCCCAGCATTTT
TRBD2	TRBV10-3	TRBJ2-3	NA	CATGGLAGVTDTQYF	TGTGCCACCGGGGGACTAGCGGGAGTAACAGATACGCAGTATTTT
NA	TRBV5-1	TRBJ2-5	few	CASSLPGEETQYF	TGCGCCAGCAGCTTGCCGGGTGAAGAGACCCAGTACTTC
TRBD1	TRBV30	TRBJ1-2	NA	CAWSRDRGPGGYTF	TGTGCCTGGAGTCGGGACAGGGGGCCGGGTGGCTACACCTTC
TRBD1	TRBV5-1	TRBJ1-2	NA	CASRTGQGGYGYTF	TGCGCCAGCAGGACGGGACAGGGTGGCTATGGCTACACCTTC